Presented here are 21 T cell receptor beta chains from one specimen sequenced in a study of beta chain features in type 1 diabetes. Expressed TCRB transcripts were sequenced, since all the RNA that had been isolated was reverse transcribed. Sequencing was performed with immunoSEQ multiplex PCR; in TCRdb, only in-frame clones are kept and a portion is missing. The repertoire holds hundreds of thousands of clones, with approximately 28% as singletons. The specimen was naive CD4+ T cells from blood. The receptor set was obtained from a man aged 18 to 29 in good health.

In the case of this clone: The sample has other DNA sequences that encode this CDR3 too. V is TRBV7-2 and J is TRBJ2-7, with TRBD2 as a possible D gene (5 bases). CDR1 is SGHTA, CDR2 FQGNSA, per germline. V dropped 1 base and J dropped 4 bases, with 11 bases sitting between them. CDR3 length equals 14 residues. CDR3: CASSLDRGPYEQYF. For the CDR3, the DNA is TGTGCCAGCAGCTTAGACAGAGGGCCGTACGAGCAGTACTTC.

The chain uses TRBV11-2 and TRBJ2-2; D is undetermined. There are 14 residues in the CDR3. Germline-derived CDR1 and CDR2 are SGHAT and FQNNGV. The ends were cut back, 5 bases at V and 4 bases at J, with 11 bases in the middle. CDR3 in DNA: TGTGCCAGCAGCCCTAGACGTAGCACCGGGGAGCTGTTTTTT. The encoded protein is CASSPRRSTGELFF.

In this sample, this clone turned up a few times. The CDR3 nucleotides are TGCAGCGTTGAAGATCTCTGGGACAGGGGTGTTCTTTGGTACTTC. It specifies CSVEDLWDRGVLWYF. The rearrangement joins TRBV29-1 to TRBJ2-7, with TRBD1 matching over 10 bases. V was clipped by 0 bases and J by 12 bases; unmatched bases: 14. Germline CDR1 is SQVTM and CDR2 is ANQGSEA. This CDR3 has 15 amino acids.

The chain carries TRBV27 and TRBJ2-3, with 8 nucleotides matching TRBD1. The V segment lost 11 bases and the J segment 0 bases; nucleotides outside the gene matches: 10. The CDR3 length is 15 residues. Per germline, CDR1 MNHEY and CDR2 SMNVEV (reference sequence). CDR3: CAAAKQGASTDTQYF. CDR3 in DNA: TGTGCCGCCGCCAAGCAGGGGGCCAGCACAGATACGCAGTATTTT.

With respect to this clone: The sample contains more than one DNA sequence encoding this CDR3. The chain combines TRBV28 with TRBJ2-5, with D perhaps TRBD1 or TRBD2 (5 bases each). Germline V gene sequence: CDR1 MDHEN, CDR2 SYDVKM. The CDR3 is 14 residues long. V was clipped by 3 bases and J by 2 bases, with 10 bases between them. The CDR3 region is CASSLRQRQETQYF. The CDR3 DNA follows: TGTGCCAGCAGTTTGAGACAGCGGCAAGAGACCCAGTACTTC. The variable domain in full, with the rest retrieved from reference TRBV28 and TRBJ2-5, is DVKVTQSSRYLVKRTGEKVFLECVQDMDHENMFWYRQDPGLGLRLIYFSYDVKMKEKGDIPEGYSVSREKKERFSLILESASTNQTSMYLCASSLRQRQETQYFGPGTRLLVL.

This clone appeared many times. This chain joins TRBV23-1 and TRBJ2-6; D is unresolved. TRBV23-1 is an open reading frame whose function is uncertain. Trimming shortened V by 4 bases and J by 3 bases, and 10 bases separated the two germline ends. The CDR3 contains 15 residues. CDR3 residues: CASSPPRFGANVLTF. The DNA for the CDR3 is TGCGCCAGCAGTCCCCCTAGGTTTGGGGCCAACGTCCTGACTTTC.

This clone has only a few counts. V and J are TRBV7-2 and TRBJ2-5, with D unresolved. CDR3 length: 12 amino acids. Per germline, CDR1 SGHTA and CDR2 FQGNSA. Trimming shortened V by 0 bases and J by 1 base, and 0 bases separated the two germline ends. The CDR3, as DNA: TGTGCCAGCAGCTTAGCCCAAGAGACCCAGTACTTC. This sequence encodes CASSLAQETQYF.

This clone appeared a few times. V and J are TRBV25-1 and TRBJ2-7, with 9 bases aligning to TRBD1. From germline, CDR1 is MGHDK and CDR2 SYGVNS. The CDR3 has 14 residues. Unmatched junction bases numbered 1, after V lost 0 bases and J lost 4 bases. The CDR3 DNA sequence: TGTGCCAGCAGTGAATACGGGACAGGGTACGAGCAGTACTTC. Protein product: CASSEYGTGYEQYF.

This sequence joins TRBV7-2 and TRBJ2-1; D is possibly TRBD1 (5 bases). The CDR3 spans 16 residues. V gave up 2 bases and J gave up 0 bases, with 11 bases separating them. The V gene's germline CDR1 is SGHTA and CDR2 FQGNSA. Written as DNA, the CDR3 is TGTGCCAGCAGCTTAAGGGGCTGGAGCTCCTACAATGAGCAGTTCTTC. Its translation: CASSLRGWSSYNEQFF. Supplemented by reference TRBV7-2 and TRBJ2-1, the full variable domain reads GAGVSQSPSNKVTEKGKDVELRCDPISGHTALYWYRQSLGQGLEFLIYFQGNSAPDKSGLPSDRFSAERTGGSVSTLTIQRTQQEDSAVYLCASSLRGWSSYNEQFFGPGTRLTVL.

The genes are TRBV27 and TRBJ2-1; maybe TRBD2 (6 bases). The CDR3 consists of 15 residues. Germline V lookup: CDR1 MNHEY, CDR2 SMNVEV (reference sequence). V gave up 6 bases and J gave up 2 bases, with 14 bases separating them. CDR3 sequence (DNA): TGTGCCAGCAGACGATGGGAGGCCACCTACAATGAGCAGTTCTTC. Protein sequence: CASRRWEATYNEQFF.

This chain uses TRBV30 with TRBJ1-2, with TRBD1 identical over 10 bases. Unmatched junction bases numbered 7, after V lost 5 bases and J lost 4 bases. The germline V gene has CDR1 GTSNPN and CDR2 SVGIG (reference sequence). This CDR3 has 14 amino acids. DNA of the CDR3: TGTGCCTGGGACCCGGGACAGGGGTCCTATGGCTACACCTTC. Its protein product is CAWDPGQGSYGYTF.

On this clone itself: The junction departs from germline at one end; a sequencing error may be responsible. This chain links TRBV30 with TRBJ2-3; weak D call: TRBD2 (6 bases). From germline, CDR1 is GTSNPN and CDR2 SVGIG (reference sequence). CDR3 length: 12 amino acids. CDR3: CAWRRDSDTQYF. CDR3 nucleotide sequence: TGTGCCTGGAGGAGGGACTCAGACACGCAGTATTTT.

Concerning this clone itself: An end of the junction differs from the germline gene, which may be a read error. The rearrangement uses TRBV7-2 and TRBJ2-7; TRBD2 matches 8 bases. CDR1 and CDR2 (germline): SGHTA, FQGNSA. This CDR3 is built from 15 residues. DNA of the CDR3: TGTGCCAGCAGCCTAGCGGGTACCCTGAGGGAGGAGCAGTACTTC. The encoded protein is CASSLAGTLREEQYF.

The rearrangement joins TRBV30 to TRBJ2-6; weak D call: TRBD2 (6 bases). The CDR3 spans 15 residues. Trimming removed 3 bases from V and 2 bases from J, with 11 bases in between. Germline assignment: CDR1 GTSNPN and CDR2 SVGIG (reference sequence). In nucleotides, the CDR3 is TGTGCCTGGAGATCGCGGGGCGCTGGGGCCAACGTCCTGACTTTC. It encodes CAWRSRGAGANVLTF.

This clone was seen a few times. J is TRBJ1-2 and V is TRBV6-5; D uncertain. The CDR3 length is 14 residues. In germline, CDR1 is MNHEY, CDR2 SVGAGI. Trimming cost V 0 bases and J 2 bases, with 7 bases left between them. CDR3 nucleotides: TGTGCCAGCAGTTACTCGAGATTAAACTATGGCTACACCTTC. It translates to CASSYSRLNYGYTF.

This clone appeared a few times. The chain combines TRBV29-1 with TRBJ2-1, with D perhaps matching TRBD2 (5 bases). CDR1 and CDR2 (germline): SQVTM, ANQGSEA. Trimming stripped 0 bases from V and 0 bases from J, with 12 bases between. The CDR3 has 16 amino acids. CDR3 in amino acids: CSVEEGVTSSYNEQFF. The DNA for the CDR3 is TGCAGCGTTGAAGAGGGAGTTACGAGCTCCTACAATGAGCAGTTCTTC.

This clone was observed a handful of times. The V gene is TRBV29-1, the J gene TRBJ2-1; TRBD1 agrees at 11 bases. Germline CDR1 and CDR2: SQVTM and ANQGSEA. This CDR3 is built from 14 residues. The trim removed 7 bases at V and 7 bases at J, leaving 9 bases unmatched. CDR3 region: CSAGQGARLNEQFF. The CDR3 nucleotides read TGCAGCGCCGGACAGGGGGCCCGTCTGAATGAGCAGTTCTTC.

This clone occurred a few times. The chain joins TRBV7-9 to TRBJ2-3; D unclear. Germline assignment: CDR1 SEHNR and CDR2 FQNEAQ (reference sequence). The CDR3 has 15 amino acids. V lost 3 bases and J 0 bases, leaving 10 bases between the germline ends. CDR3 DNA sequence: TGTGCCAGCAGCTTTCGTGGGTTTAGCACAGATACGCAGTATTTT. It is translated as CASSFRGFSTDTQYF.

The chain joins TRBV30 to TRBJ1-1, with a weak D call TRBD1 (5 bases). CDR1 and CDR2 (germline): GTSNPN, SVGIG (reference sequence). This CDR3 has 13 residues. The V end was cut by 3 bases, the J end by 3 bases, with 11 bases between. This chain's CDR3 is CAWRNRGHTEAFF. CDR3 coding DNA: TGTGCCTGGAGGAACCGGGGCCACACTGAAGCTTTCTTT.

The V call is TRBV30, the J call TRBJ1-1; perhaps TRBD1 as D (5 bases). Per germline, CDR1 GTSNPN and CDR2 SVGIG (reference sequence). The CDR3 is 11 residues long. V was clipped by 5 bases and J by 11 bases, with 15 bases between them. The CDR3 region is CAWGRVGGAFF. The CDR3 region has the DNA TGTGCCTGGGGCAGGGTCGGTGGGGCTTTCTTT.

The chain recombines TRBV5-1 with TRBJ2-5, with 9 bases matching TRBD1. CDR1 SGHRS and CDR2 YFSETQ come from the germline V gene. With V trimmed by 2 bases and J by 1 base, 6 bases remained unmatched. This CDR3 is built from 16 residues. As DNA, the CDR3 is TGCGCCAGCAGCTTAGGGCCGGGACAGGGCCAAGAGACCCAGTACTTC. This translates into CASSLGPGQGQETQYF.